The present T cell receptor beta chain was sequenced within a study of T-cell memory formation after mild COVID-19. This clonotype appeared a few times. Germline V gene sequence: CDR1 MDHEN, CDR2 SYDVKM. V shed 4 bases and J shed 12 bases, with 23 bases lying between them. This CDR3 is built from 15 residues. TCRdb passed the 5' RACE reads through MiXCR, listing each CDR3 protein once. The table lists 270,000 or so distinct CDR3 sequences, approximately 15% of them singletons. Sequenced: PBMCs or a T cell subset sorted from them (not recorded which). V usage is TRBV28 and J usage is TRBJ2-3; D is possibly TRBD1 (5 bases). The sequence was obtained from a young man who had mild COVID-19 (a few samples of this study predate the infection). Cell type and time point are not known. The CDR3 nucleotides read TGTGCCAGCAGTTCTAGAGAACTTAACACAGGCTTTCAGTATTTT. Translation gives CASSSRELNTGFQYF.